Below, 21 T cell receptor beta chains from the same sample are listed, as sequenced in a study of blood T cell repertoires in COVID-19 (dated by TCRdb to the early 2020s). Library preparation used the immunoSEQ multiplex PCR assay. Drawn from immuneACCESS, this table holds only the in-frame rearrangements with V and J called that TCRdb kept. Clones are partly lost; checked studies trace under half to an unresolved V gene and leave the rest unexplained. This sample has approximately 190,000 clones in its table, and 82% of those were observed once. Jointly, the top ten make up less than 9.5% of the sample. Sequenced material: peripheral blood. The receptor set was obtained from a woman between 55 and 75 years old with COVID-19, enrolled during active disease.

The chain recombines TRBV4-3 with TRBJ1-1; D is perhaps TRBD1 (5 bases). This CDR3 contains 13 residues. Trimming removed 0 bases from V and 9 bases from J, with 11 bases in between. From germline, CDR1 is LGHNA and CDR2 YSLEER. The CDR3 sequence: CASSQEPRTKAFF. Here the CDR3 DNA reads TGCGCCAGCAGCCAAGAACCTCGGACAAAAGCTTTCTTT.

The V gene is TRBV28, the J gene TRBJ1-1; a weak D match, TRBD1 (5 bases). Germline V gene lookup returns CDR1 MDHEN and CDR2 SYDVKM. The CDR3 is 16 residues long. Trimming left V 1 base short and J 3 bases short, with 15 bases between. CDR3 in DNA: TGTGCCAGCAGTTTATATGACGGCCCGGGGGACACTGAAGCTTTCTTT. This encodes CASSLYDGPGDTEAFF.

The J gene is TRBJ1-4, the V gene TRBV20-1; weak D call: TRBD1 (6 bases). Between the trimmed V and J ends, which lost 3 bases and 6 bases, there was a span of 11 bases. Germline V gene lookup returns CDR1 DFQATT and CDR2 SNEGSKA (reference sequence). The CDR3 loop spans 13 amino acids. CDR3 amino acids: CSASMGADEKLFF. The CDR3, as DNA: TGCAGTGCTAGTATGGGGGCTGATGAAAAACTGTTTTTT.

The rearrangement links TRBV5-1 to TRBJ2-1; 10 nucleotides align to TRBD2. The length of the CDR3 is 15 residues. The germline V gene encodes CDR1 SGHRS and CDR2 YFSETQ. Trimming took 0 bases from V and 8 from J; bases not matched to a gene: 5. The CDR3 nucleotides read TGCGCCAGCAGCTTGGAGGCTAGCGGGAGATATGAGCAGTTCTTC. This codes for CASSLEASGRYEQFF.

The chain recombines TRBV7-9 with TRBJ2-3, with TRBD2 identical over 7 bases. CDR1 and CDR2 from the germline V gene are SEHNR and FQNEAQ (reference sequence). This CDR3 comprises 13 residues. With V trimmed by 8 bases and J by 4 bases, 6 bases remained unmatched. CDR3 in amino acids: CASSGGGADTQYF. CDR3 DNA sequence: TGTGCCAGCTCCGGGGGAGGGGCAGATACGCAGTATTTT.

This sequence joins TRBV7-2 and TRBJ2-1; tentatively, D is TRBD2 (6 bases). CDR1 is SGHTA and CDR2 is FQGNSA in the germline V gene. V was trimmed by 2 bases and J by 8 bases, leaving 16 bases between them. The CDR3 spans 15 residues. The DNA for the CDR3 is TGTGCCAGCAGCTTACTGGGAGGCTATATGGATGAGCAGTTCTTC. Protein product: CASSLLGGYMDEQFF. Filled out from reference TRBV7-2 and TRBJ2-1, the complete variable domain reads GAGVSQSPSNKVTEKGKDVELRCDPISGHTALYWYRQSLGQGLEFLIYFQGNSAPDKSGLPSDRFSAERTGGSVSTLTIQRTQQEDSAVYLCASSLLGGYMDEQFFGPGTRLTVL.

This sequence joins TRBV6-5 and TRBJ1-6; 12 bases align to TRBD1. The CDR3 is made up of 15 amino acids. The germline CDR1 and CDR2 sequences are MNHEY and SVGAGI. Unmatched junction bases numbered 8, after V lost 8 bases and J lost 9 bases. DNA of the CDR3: TGTGCCAGCGGGAGGGGACAGGGGGCTGGTTCACCCCTCCACTTT. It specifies CASGRGQGAGSPLHF.

CDR3 in amino acids: CASSYRTGRETQYF. In DNA form, the CDR3 reads TGTGCCAGCAGTTACCGGACAGGGCGGGAGACCCAGTACTTC. The V and J genes are TRBV6-5 and TRBJ2-5, with 8 bases lining up with TRBD1. Trimming removed 2 bases from V and 5 bases from J; junction bases left unmatched: 4. There are 14 residues in the CDR3. Germline loops: CDR1 MNHEY, CDR2 SVGAGI.

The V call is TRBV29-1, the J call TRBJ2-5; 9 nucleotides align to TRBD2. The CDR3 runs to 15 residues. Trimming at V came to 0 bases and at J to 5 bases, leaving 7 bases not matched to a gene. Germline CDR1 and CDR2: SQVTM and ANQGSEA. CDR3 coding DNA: TGCAGCGTTGAAGAGGGAGCGGGGGGCCTGGAGACCCAGTACTTC. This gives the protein CSVEEGAGGLETQYF.

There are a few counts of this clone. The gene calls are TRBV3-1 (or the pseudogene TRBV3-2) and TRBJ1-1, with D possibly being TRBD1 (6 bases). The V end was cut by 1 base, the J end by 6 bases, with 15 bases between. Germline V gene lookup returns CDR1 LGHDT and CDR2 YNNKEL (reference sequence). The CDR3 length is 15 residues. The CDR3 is CASSQGGQGRAEAFF. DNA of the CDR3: TGTGCCAGCAGCCAAGGGGGGCAGGGTAGGGCTGAAGCTTTCTTT.

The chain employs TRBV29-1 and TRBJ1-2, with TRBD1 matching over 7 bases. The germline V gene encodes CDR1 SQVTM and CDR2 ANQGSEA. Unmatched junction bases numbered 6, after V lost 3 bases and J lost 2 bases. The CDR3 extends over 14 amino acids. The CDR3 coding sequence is TGCAGCGTTGAGGCCTTGGACAGGAACTATGGCTACACCTTC. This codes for CSVEALDRNYGYTF.

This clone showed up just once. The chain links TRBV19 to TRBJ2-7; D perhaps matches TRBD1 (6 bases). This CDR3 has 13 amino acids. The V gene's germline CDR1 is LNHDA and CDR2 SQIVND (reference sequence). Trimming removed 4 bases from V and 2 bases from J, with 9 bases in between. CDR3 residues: CASSNGQPYEQYF. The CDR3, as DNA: TGTGCCAGTAGTAATGGACAGCCCTACGAGCAGTACTTC.

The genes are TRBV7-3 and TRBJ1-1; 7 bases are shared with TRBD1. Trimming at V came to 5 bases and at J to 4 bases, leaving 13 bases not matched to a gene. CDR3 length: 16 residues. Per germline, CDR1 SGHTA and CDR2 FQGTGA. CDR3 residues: CASSPSTGSPPTEAFF. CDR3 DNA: TGTGCCAGCAGCCCGTCGACAGGGAGCCCACCCACTGAAGCTTTCTTT.

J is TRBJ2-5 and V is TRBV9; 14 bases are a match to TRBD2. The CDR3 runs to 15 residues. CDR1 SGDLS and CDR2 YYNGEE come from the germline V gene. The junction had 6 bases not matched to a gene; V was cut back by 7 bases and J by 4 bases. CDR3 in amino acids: CASGIGLAGGETQYF. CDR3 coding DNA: TGTGCCAGCGGGATCGGACTAGCGGGGGGAGAGACCCAGTACTTC.

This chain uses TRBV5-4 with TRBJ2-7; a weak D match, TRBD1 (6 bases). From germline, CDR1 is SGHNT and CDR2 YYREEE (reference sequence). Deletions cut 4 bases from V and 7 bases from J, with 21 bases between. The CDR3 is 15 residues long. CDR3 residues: CASSVTRGGDDEQYF. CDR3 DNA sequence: TGTGCCAGCAGCGTAACTAGAGGGGGAGATGATGAGCAGTACTTC.

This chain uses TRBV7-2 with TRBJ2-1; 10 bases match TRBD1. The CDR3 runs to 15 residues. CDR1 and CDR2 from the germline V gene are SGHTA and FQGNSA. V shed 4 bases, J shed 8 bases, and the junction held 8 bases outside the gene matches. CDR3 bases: TGTGCCAGCAGCTCGCCGGGACAGGGGTTTCATGAGCAGTTCTTC. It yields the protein CASSSPGQGFHEQFF. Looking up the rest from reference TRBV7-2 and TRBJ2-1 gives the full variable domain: GAGVSQSPSNKVTEKGKDVELRCDPISGHTALYWYRQSLGQGLEFLIYFQGNSAPDKSGLPSDRFSAERTGGSVSTLTIQRTQQEDSAVYLCASSSPGQGFHEQFFGPGTRLTVL.

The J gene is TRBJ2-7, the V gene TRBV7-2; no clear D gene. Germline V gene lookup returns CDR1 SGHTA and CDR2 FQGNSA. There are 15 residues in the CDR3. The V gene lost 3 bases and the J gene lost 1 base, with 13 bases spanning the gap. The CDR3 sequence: CASSFDFTVSYEQYF. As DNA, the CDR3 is TGTGCCAGCAGCTTCGACTTCACGGTTTCCTACGAGCAGTACTTC. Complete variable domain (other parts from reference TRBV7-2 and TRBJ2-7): GAGVSQSPSNKVTEKGKDVELRCDPISGHTALYWYRQSLGQGLEFLIYFQGNSAPDKSGLPSDRFSAERTGGSVSTLTIQRTQQEDSAVYLCASSFDFTVSYEQYFGPGTRLTVT.

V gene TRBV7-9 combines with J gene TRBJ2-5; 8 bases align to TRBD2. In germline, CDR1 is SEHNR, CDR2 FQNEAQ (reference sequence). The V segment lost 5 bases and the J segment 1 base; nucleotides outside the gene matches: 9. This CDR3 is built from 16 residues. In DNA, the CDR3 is TGTGCCAGCAGCGGACGGGGGGGGCGACCCCAAGAGACCCAGTACTTC. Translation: CASSGRGGRPQETQYF. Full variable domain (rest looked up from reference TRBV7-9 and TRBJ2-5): DTGVSQNPRHKITKRGQNVTFRCDPISEHNRLYWYRQTLGQGPEFLTYFQNEAQLEKSRLLSDRFSAERPKGSFSTLEIQRTEQGDSAMYLCASSGRGGRPQETQYFGPGTRLLVL.

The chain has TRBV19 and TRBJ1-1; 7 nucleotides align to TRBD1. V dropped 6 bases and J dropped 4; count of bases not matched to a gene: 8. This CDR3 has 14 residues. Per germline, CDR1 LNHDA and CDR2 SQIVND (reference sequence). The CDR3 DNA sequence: TGTGCCAGTAGAGGTGACAGGGTGAGCACTGAAGCTTTCTTT. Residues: CASRGDRVSTEAFF.

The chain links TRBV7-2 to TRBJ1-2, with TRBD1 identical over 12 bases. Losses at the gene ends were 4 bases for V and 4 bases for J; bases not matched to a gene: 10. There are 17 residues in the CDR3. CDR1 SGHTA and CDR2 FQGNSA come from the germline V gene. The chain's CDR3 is CASSYSGTGGFGYGYTF. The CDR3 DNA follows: TGTGCCAGCAGCTACTCCGGGACAGGGGGCTTTGGCTATGGCTACACCTTC.

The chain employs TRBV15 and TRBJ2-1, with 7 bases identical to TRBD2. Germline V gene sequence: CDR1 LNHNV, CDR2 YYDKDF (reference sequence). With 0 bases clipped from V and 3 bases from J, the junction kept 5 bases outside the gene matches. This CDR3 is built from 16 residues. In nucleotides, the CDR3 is TGTGCCACCAGCAGAGAGTTACTAGCGAGCTACAATGAGCAGTTCTTC. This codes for CATSRELLASYNEQFF.